This is a list of T cell receptor beta chains from one sample in a study of blood T cell repertoires in COVID-19. Generated by immunoSEQ multiplex PCR, the TCRdb table keeps only in-frame clones and is missing some. The sample has about 330,000 clones, approximately 88% seen once. Sequenced input: peripheral blood. The receptors stem from a woman aged 45 to 65 with active or convalescent COVID-19. The CDR3 runs from the conserved cysteine through the conserved F or W. The order of the fields is D gene, clone size, J gene, V gene, CDR3 protein, CDR3 DNA. The D gene is left open where the match is weak. Clone size is stated in some rows and not others, as once, few, many or a class when expanded.

NA NA TRBJ2-1 TRBV6-4 CASSGGQGYNNEQFF TGTGCCAGCAGTGGAGGGCAGGGGTATAACAATGAGCAGTTCTTC
NA NA TRBJ2-2 TRBV4-3 CASSQRTDNTGELFF TGCGCCAGCAGCCAAAGGACAGACAACACCGGGGAGCTGTTTTTT
NA NA TRBJ1-2 TRBV7-8 CASSRPGSGYTF TGTGCCAGCAGCCGTCCAGGGTCGGGCTACACCTTC
NA NA TRBJ1-3 TRBV5-1 CASRRGIDSGNTIYF TGCGCCAGCAGGCGAGGAATTGACTCTGGAAACACCATATATTTT
NA NA TRBJ1-6 TRBV11-2 CASSRSTGNSPLHF TGTGCCAGCAGCCGATCTACAGGGAATTCACCCCTCCACTTT
TRBD2 NA TRBJ2-7 TRBV28 CASRSSGSHEQYF TGTGCCAGCAGATCTAGCGGGAGTCACGAGCAGTACTTC
NA NA TRBJ1-1 TRBV14 CASSQVRTSTETVGTEAFF TGTGCCAGCAGCCAAGTGAGGACATCGACAGAGACCGTGGGCACTGAAGCTTTCTTT
NA NA TRBJ1-6 TRBV30 CAWSVPGQWTALHF TGTGCCTGGAGTGTACCCGGACAGTGGACCGCCCTCCACTTT
NA NA TRBJ2-3 TRBV4-1 CASSQGRSTDTQYF TGCGCCAGCAGCCAAGGGAGGAGCACAGATACGCAGTATTTT
NA NA TRBJ1-5 TRBV30 CAWSVRGSNNQPQHF TGTGCCTGGAGTGTAAGGGGGAGTAACAATCAGCCCCAGCATTTT
NA NA TRBJ1-1 TRBV3-1/TRBV3-2 CASSQGPSRNTEAFF TGTGCCAGCAGCCAAGGGCCTTCCCGGAACACTGAAGCTTTCTTT
TRBD1 NA TRBJ1-4 TRBV4-1 CASSWGQGRGGFNEKLFF TGCGCCAGCAGTTGGGGACAGGGAAGGGGTGGGTTTAATGAAAAACTGTTTTTT
TRBD1 NA TRBJ1-2 TRBV7-2 CASSFTGQGAGYTF TGTGCCAGCAGCTTTACCGGACAGGGGGCTGGCTACACCTTC
NA NA TRBJ1-2 TRBV13 CASSFASYRANYGYTF TGTGCCAGCAGCTTCGCTAGTTACAGGGCTAACTATGGCTACACCTTC
NA NA TRBJ1-2 TRBV30 CAWSPDIYYGYTF TGTGCCTGGAGTCCGGACATCTACTATGGCTACACCTTC
NA NA TRBJ1-5 TRBV4-1 CASSQAEGGQPQHF TGCGCCAGCAGCCAAGCCGAGGGTGGACAGCCCCAGCATTTT
NA NA TRBJ1-2 TRBV7-2 CASSLGGNYGYTF TGTGCCAGCAGCTTGGGGGGTAACTATGGCTACACCTTC
NA NA TRBJ1-6 TRBV12-3/TRBV12-4 CASTPGNNSPLHF TGTGCCAGCACCCCCGGGAATAATTCACCCCTCCACTTT
TRBD1 NA TRBJ1-1 TRBV4-1 CASSQSRLRTGGEAFF TGCGCCAGCAGCCAGTCCCGTTTGAGGACAGGAGGAGAAGCTTTCTTT
TRBD2 NA TRBJ2-2 TRBV10-3 CAIGGENTGELFF TGTGCCATCGGGGGGGAGAACACCGGGGAGCTGTTTTTT
TRBD1 once TRBJ2-5 TRBV18 CASSPPRGRTSEKTQYF TGTGCCAGCTCACCACCGAGGGGGCGAACTTCAGAGAAGACCCAGTACTTC
TRBD1 once TRBJ1-5 TRBV19 CASSIAAGGHNQPQHF TGTGCCAGTAGTATAGCTGCAGGGGGGCACAATCAGCCCCAGCATTTT
NA NA TRBJ1-2 TRBV7-2 CASSLVARGSGYTF TGTGCCAGCAGCTTAGTCGCCAGGGGAAGTGGCTACACCTTC
TRBD2 NA TRBJ2-3 TRBV4-3 CASSQDGGAGGTDTQYF TGCGCCAGCAGCCAAGATGGGGGAGCGGGGGGAACAGATACGCAGTATTTT
NA NA TRBJ2-6 TRBV4-3 CASSQAAGANVLTF TGCGCCAGCAGCCAAGCGGCTGGGGCCAACGTCCTGACTTTC
NA once TRBJ1-1 TRBV25-1 CASSVGGYHTEAFF TGTGCCAGCAGTGTGGGGGGATACCACACTGAAGCTTTCTTT
TRBD1 NA TRBJ2-7 TRBV18 CASSPPKGTGVHEQYF TGTGCCAGCTCACCACCGAAGGGGACAGGGGTCCACGAGCAGTACTTC
NA NA TRBJ2-1 TRBV3-1/TRBV3-2 CASTTGKEQFF TGTGCCAGCACTACCGGGAAAGAGCAGTTCTTC
TRBD2 NA TRBJ2-3 TRBV7-3 CASSPTSGSTDTQYF TGTGCCAGCAGCCCAACTAGCGGGAGCACAGATACGCAGTATTTT
TRBD2 NA TRBJ2-1 TRBV10-2 CASSHRIWGEAGDEQFF TGCGCCAGCAGCCACCGTATTTGGGGGGAGGCGGGGGATGAGCAGTTCTTC
TRBD1 NA TRBJ1-3 TRBV5-6 CASSLADRGSSGNTIYF TGTGCCAGCAGCTTGGCTGACAGGGGGAGCTCTGGAAACACCATATATTTT
TRBD2 NA TRBJ2-1 TRBV7-3 CASSFSGRAPYNEQFF TGTGCCAGCAGCTTTAGCGGGAGGGCACCCTACAATGAGCAGTTCTTC
NA NA TRBJ1-5 TRBV29-1 CSVEVESNQPQHF TGCAGCGTTGAAGTTGAGAGCAATCAGCCCCAGCATTTT
NA NA TRBJ2-6 TRBV24-1 CATSDPSGRGGNSGANVLTF TGTGCCACCAGTGACCCGTCGGGGAGAGGAGGTAACTCTGGGGCCAACGTCCTGACTTTC
NA NA TRBJ2-6 TRBV6-5 CASSRGSGANVLTF TGTGCCAGCAGCCGGGGCTCTGGGGCCAACGTCCTGACTTTC
TRBD1 NA TRBJ2-2 TRBV7-2 CASSLVPGQGGTGELFF TGTGCCAGCAGCTTAGTTCCGGGACAGGGTGGCACCGGGGAGCTGTTTTTT
TRBD2 NA TRBJ2-7 TRBV27 CASSLIVAGGPDEQYF TGTGCCAGCAGTTTAATTGTAGCGGGAGGGCCAGACGAGCAGTACTTC
TRBD2 once TRBJ2-2 TRBV4-3 CASSQALAGGWTGELFF TGCGCCAGCAGCCAAGCCCTAGCGGGAGGTTGGACCGGGGAGCTGTTTTTT
TRBD2 NA TRBJ2-1 TRBV5-1 CASSSDSGLTFF TGCGCCAGCAGCTCTGATAGCGGGCTCACCTTCTTC
NA NA TRBJ1-5 TRBV7-2 CASSLGSGRAGNQPQHF TGTGCCAGCAGCTTAGGGTCAGGGAGGGCCGGCAATCAGCCCCAGCATTTT